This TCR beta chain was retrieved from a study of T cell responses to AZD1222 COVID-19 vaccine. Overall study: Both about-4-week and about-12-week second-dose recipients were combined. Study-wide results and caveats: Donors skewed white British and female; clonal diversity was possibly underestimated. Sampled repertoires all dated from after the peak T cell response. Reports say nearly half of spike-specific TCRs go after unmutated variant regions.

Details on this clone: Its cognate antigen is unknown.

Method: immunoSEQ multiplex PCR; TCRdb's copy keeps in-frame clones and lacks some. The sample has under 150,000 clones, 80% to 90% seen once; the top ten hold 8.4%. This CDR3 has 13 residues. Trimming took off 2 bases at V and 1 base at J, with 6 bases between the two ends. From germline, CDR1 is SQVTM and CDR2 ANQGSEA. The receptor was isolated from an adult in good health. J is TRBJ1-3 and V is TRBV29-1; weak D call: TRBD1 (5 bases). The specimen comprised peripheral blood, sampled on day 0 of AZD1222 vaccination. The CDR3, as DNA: TGCAGCGTTGAAAGGGGATCTGGAAACACCATATATTTT. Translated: CSVERGSGNTIYF. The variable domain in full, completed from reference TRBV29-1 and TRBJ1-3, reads SAVISQKPSRDICQRGTSLTIQCQVDSQVTMMFWYRQQPGQSLTLIATANQGSEATYESGFVIDKFPISRPNLTFSTLTVSNMSPEDSSIYLCSVERGSGNTIYFGEGSWLTVV.